This record concerns one T cell receptor beta chain sequence. Antigen: not known. The sample originates from a study of Tregs in tolerant kidney transplant recipients. Study-level points and caveats: Activated donor B cell expansion appeared to reveal the most relevant donor-specific TCRbeta repertoire. Few patients were studied, so findings need validation in larger groups.

Assay used: immunoSEQ multiplex PCR; TCRdb lists only in-frame clones, some missing. The sample holds about 240,000 clones; more than 65% are singletons and the top ten take approximately 0.69%. CDR1 is SGHTA and CDR2 is FQGNSA in the germline V gene. J lost 4 bases, V lost 5 bases, and 7 bases had no gene match. The CDR3 covers 16 residues. The clonotype comes from a human donor in good health. This chain links TRBV7-2 with TRBJ2-7, with TRBD2 identical over 14 bases. The specimen sequenced was CD4+ T cells from blood. The CDR3 loop reads CASSTGLAGVGYEQYF. The CDR3 coding sequence is TGTGCCAGCAGCACGGGACTAGCGGGAGTGGGGTACGAGCAGTACTTC.